Each of the 31 T cell receptor beta chains below was sequenced from the same sample in a study of blood T cell repertoires in COVID-19. Data came from immunoSEQ multiplex PCR; TCRdb stores just in-frame clones and leaves some out. The sample consists of about 320,000 clones, roughly 85% of them appearing once. The sequenced material came from peripheral blood. Every receptor here comes from a human donor in a cohort sampled during active COVID-19.

This chain uses TRBV10-3 with TRBJ2-1, with D perhaps TRBD1 (6 bases). Trimming left V 4 bases short and J 7 bases short, with 11 bases between. CDR3 length: 13 amino acids. Germline CDR1 is ENHRY and CDR2 is SYGVKD. Here the CDR3 DNA reads TGTGCCATCAGTGCGGGACAAGAAAATGAGCAGTTCTTC. This encodes CAISAGQENEQFF.

The chain combines TRBV2 with TRBJ2-5; weak D call: TRBD2 (5 bases). CDR1 and CDR2 (germline): SNHLY, FYNNEI. V was trimmed by 2 bases and J by 5 bases, leaving 9 bases between them. This CDR3 spans 13 amino acids. The CDR3 DNA follows: TGTGCCAGCAGTGAATTGGGAGTGGAGACCCAGTACTTC. This codes for CASSELGVETQYF.

As regards this clone: This same CDR3 is encoded by further DNA sequences in the sample. This chain connects TRBV7-8 to TRBJ1-5, with a possible D match to TRBD1 (5 bases). Trimming pared 4 bases from V and 4 bases from J, leaving 5 bases between. There are 12 residues in the CDR3. Germline lookup yields CDR1 SGHVS and CDR2 FQNEAQ. CDR3 residues: CASSSGNQPQHF. The CDR3 DNA reads as TGTGCCAGCAGCTCAGGGAATCAGCCCCAGCATTTT.

The chain links TRBV14 to TRBJ1-6, with D hard to call. This CDR3 comprises 13 residues. V was shortened by 1 base and J by 7 bases, with 5 bases between the two germline ends. Germline values: CDR1 SGHDN, CDR2 FVKESK. The CDR3 is CASSQAVNSPLHF. CDR3 sequence (DNA): TGTGCCAGCAGCCAAGCAGTAAATTCACCCCTCCACTTT.

The chain carries TRBV25-1 and TRBJ2-2; D ambiguous. The V gene lost 4 bases and the J gene lost 3 bases, with 12 bases spanning the gap. Germline values: CDR1 MGHDK, CDR2 SYGVNS. This CDR3 has 15 amino acids. CDR3: CASSVARRDTGELFF. CDR3 bases: TGTGCCAGCAGTGTGGCTAGACGGGACACCGGGGAGCTGTTTTTT.

This clone was detected a few times. The V gene is TRBV14, the J gene TRBJ1-3; D is undetermined. The germline V and J ends were trimmed by 1 base and 3 bases, with 10 bases remaining between them. CDR1 and CDR2 (germline): SGHDN, FVKESK. CDR3 length: 15 residues. The DNA for the CDR3 is TGTGCCAGCAGCCAAGTCGAAACCGGTGGAAACACCATATATTTT. Amino acid sequence: CASSQVETGGNTIYF.

This chain connects TRBV9 to TRBJ1-6, with TRBD1 identical over 10 bases. The CDR3 has 15 residues. Germline V CDR1 and CDR2: SGDLS, YYNGEE. After removal of 0 bases from V and 9 bases from J, the junction contained 3 bases not matched to a gene. Written as DNA, the CDR3 is TGTGCCAGCAGCGTAGGGGACAGGGGTTTTTCACCCCTCCACTTT. It translates to CASSVGDRGFSPLHF.

The chain employs TRBV24-1 and TRBJ1-2, with D perhaps TRBD1 (5 bases). Deletions cut 4 bases from V and 4 bases from J, with 12 bases between. Germline loops: CDR1 KGHDR, CDR2 SFDVKD. The CDR3 is 14 residues long. The DNA for the CDR3 is TGTGCCACCAGTGAACCGGGACTGAGCTATGGCTACACCTTC. The encoded protein is CATSEPGLSYGYTF.

The chain links TRBV5-1 to TRBJ2-1; D possibly corresponds to TRBD2 (5 bases). The CDR3 sequence is 14 residues long. Looked up from germline, CDR1 is SGHRS and CDR2 is YFSETQ. V was pared by 1 base and J by 6 bases, with 11 bases between. For the CDR3, the DNA is TGCGCCAGCAGCTTGAGCGGTCGAGTCAATGAGCAGTTCTTC. Protein: CASSLSGRVNEQFF.

This clone was detected ten times or more. The chain has TRBV27 and TRBJ2-7, with 9 positions matching TRBD2. V dropped 0 bases and J dropped 7; count of bases not matched to a gene: 1. CDR1 is MNHEY, CDR2 SMNVEV, per germline (reference sequence). The CDR3 extends over 13 amino acids. CDR3 region: CASSLSLAGEQYF. In DNA form, the CDR3 reads TGTGCCAGCAGTTTATCCCTAGCGGGGGAGCAGTACTTC.

The rearrangement links TRBV7-9 to TRBJ2-3; 9 bases align to TRBD1. The germline V gene encodes CDR1 SEHNR and CDR2 FQNEAQ (reference sequence). The CDR3 totals 16 residues. After removal of 4 bases from V and 6 bases from J, the junction contained 11 bases not matched to a gene. The CDR3 region has the DNA TGTGCCAGCAGCTGGATGACAGGGGGACATGCGGATACGCAGTATTTT. Protein: CASSWMTGGHADTQYF.

The CDR3 region is CATSRGVQGNEAFF. CDR3 nucleotides: TGTGCCACCAGCAGAGGGGTACAGGGGAACGAAGCTTTCTTT. The chain uses TRBV15 and TRBJ1-1; TRBD1 matches at 7 bases. The CDR3 has 14 amino acids. Germline V gives CDR1 LNHNV, CDR2 YYDKDF (reference sequence). Trimming at V came to 1 base and at J to 8 bases, leaving 7 bases not matched to a gene.

The gene calls are TRBV12-3 or TRBV12-4 and TRBJ1-2; 7 bases fit TRBD1. With 5 bases clipped from V and 8 bases from J, the junction kept 5 bases outside the gene matches. This CDR3 has 12 amino acids. The CDR3 nucleotides read TGTGCCAGCAGTGTCACAGGGGTAGGCTACACCTTC. Protein sequence: CASSVTGVGYTF.

In regard to this clone: The sample has other DNA sequences that encode this CDR3 too. The chain couples TRBV18 to TRBJ1-3; a possible D gene is TRBD1 (6 bases). Germline CDR1 and CDR2: KGHSH and LQKENI. The CDR3 is 17 amino acids. With 3 bases removed from V and 0 bases from J, the gap between germline ends came to 15 bases. The CDR3 DNA sequence: TGTGCCAGCTCACCGCTGACAGGAGGTAGCTCTGGAAACACCATATATTTT. Its translation is CASSPLTGGSSGNTIYF.

The chain links TRBV3-1 (or the pseudogene TRBV3-2) to TRBJ1-4; D unclear. Trimming shortened V by 2 bases and J by 5 bases, and 9 bases separated the two germline ends. The CDR3 consists of 14 residues. Germline values: CDR1 LGHDT, CDR2 YNNKEL (reference sequence). In DNA, the CDR3 is TGTGCCAGCAGCCAAACATCGCGGAATGAAAAACTGTTTTTT. Residues: CASSQTSRNEKLFF.

This clone occurred a few times. The chain has TRBV2 and TRBJ2-2, with a weak D call TRBD2 (5 bases). V was trimmed by 4 bases and J by 4 bases, leaving 10 bases between them. This CDR3 is built from 14 residues. The germline CDR1 and CDR2 sequences are SNHLY and FYNNEI. In DNA, the CDR3 is TGTGCCAGCAGTGGTCTAGCACGCACCGGGGAGCTGTTTTTT. It specifies CASSGLARTGELFF.

V usage is TRBV27 and J usage is TRBJ2-6; 7 nucleotides match TRBD1. The junction had 11 bases not matched to a gene; V was cut back by 6 bases and J by 0 bases. Germline V gives CDR1 MNHEY, CDR2 SMNVEV (reference sequence). CDR3 length equals 18 residues. The CDR3 region has the DNA TGTGCCAGCAGCCGACAGGGCGGGTTGGGCTCTGGGGCCAACGTCCTGACTTTC. This codes for CASSRQGGLGSGANVLTF. The variable domain in full, completed from reference TRBV27 and TRBJ2-6, reads EAQVTQNPRYLITVTGKKLTVTCSQNMNHEYMSWYRQDPGLGLRQIYYSMNVEVTDKGDVPEGYKVSRKEKRNFPLILESPSPNQTSLYFCASSRQGGLGSGANVLTFGAGSRLTVL.

V gene TRBV5-5 combines with J gene TRBJ2-3, with TRBD1 identical over 9 bases. This CDR3 is built from 16 residues. The J segment lost 0 bases and the V segment lost 0 bases, leaving 2 bases of the junction unmatched. CDR1 SGHKS and CDR2 YYEKEE come from the germline V gene (reference sequence). The CDR3 bases are TGTGCCAGCAGCTTGGGGGACAGGGAGAGCACAGATACGCAGTATTTT. Translating it yields CASSLGDRESTDTQYF. Based on the CDR3 plus reference TRBV5-5 and TRBJ2-3, the full variable domain is DAGVTQSPTHLIKTRGQQVTLRCSPISGHKSVSWYQQVLGQGPQFIFQYYEKEERGRGNFPDRFSARQFPNYSSELNVNALLLGDSALYLCASSLGDRESTDTQYFGPGTRLTVL.

The V and J genes are TRBV13 and TRBJ2-3; D is possibly TRBD2 (7 bases). Germline values: CDR1 PRHDT, CDR2 FYEKMQ (reference sequence). This CDR3 comprises 14 residues. The V end was cut by 9 bases, the J end by 4 bases, with 17 bases between. The CDR3 DNA sequence: TGTGCCAGTGACCAGAGGGGGGGATCAGATACGCAGTATTTT. As protein: CASDQRGGSDTQYF.

The rearrangement uses TRBV6-5 and TRBJ1-5; D is perhaps TRBD1 (5 bases). The ends were cut back, 6 bases at V and 4 bases at J, with 10 bases in the middle. The CDR3 length is 13 residues. Germline CDR1 reads MNHEY; CDR2 reads SVGAGI. As DNA, the CDR3 is TGTGCCAGCAGACCAAGACAGAATCAGCCCCAGCATTTT. It translates to CASRPRQNQPQHF.

The genes are TRBV12-5 and TRBJ2-1, with 14 bases aligning to TRBD2. With 5 bases clipped from V and 9 bases from J, the junction kept 12 bases outside the gene matches. The CDR3 has 17 residues. CDR1 and CDR2 from the germline V gene are LGHNT and FRNRAP. The DNA for the CDR3 is TGTGCTAGTGGTACCTCCCCGACTAGCGGGGGGGCAGCTGAGCAGTTCTTC. Its protein is CASGTSPTSGGAAEQFF.

CDR3 region: CASSQPGTDTASNYGYTF. Written as DNA, the CDR3 is TGTGCCAGCAGCCAACCCGGGACAGATACCGCCTCTAACTATGGCTACACCTTC. This chain uses TRBV3-1 (or the pseudogene TRBV3-2) with TRBJ1-2; 7 bases are shared with TRBD1. The CDR3 is 18 residues long. V lost 2 bases and J lost 0; bases outside the gene matches: 12. The germline V gene has CDR1 LGHDT and CDR2 YNNKEL (reference sequence).

J is TRBJ2-5 and V is TRBV29-1; D might be TRBD2 (5 bases). Trimming removed 4 bases from V and 5 bases from J, with 17 bases in between. Germline V gives CDR1 SQVTM, CDR2 ANQGSEA. CDR3 size: 14 residues. Written as DNA, the CDR3 is TGCAGCGTTGTCGGACTTATACGAGTGGAGACCCAGTACTTC. Its protein is CSVVGLIRVETQYF.

This clone was found many times. The J gene is TRBJ1-2, the V gene TRBV2; maybe TRBD1 (5 bases). V lost 1 base, J lost 12 bases, and 9 bases lay in between. From germline, CDR1 is SNHLY and CDR2 FYNNEI. CDR3 length equals 11 residues. The CDR3 region has the DNA TGTGCCAGCAGTGAAGGGGGAGGGGACACCTTC. Its protein product is CASSEGGGDTF.

This sequence joins TRBV20-1 and TRBJ1-5, with D perhaps matching TRBD1 (6 bases). The CDR3 length is 12 residues. Per germline, CDR1 DFQATT and CDR2 SNEGSKA (reference sequence). Trimming took off 3 bases at V and 6 bases at J, with 9 bases between the two ends. The CDR3 loop reads CSASGGRQPQHF. CDR3 bases: TGCAGTGCTAGTGGGGGGCGTCAGCCCCAGCATTTT.

J is TRBJ2-3 and V is TRBV19; no reliable D call. Trimming stripped 3 bases from V and 0 bases from J, with 10 bases between. The CDR3 runs to 15 residues. Germline V gene lookup returns CDR1 LNHDA and CDR2 SQIVND (reference sequence). CDR3 loop: CASSIGRFSTDTQYF. The CDR3 DNA reads TGTGCCAGTAGTATCGGCAGGTTTAGCACAGATACGCAGTATTTT.

The chain links TRBV7-2 to TRBJ2-1; D gene uncertain. The CDR3 contains 12 residues. V lost 5 bases to trimming and J lost 7 bases, with 9 bases between them. Germline CDR1 is SGHTA and CDR2 is FQGNSA. This CDR3 is CASSRYRNEQFF. CDR3 nucleotides: TGTGCCAGCAGCCGGTACAGAAATGAGCAGTTCTTC.

The rearrangement links TRBV21-1 to TRBJ1-1; the D segment call TRBD1 is taken from the table without a DNA check. TRBV21-1 is a documented pseudogene. This CDR3 is built from 13 residues. CDR3 nucleotide sequence: TGTGCCAGCAGCAGACGACCGACAGGGAAAGCTTTCTTT. It is translated as CASSRRPTGKAFF.

This rearrangement joins TRBV7-3 to TRBJ2-3; TRBD2 matches 14 bases. CDR1 is SGHTA, CDR2 FQGTGA, per germline. The J segment lost 2 bases and the V segment lost 2 bases, leaving 6 bases of the junction unmatched. CDR3 length: 18 residues. This chain's CDR3 is CASSLSGLAGGVTDTQYF. CDR3 nucleotide sequence: TGTGCCAGCAGCTTATCCGGACTAGCGGGGGGTGTCACAGATACGCAGTATTTT.

The V gene is TRBV24-1, the J gene TRBJ2-5, with 7 bases identical to TRBD1. The CDR3 is 12 amino acids. The germline V gene has CDR1 KGHDR and CDR2 SFDVKD. V trimming: 9 bases; J trimming: 2 bases; junction bases outside the gene matches: 2. The CDR3 DNA reads as TGTGCCACCGGACAGGATCAAGAGACCCAGTACTTC. This codes for CATGQDQETQYF.

This clone has only a few counts. The chain carries TRBV9 and TRBJ1-1, with D unclear. CDR1 is SGDLS and CDR2 is YYNGEE in the germline V gene. V shed 4 bases and J shed 7 bases, with 11 bases lying between them. The CDR3 contains 12 residues. The DNA of the CDR3 is TGTGCCAGCAGCAGAAATGCAGGTGAAGCTTTCTTT. Amino acids: CASSRNAGEAFF.